The T cell receptor (beta chain) described here comes from a study of T cell responses to AZD1222 COVID-19 vaccine. Produced via immunoSEQ multiplex PCR; TCRdb's table is partial and in-frame only. The sample holds roughly 100,000 clones, 90% seen once. V lost 1 base and J 9 bases, leaving 7 bases between the germline ends. The germline V gene has CDR1 LGHDT and CDR2 YNNKEL (reference sequence). CDR3 length: 13 residues. Notes on the study in general: An increase in Spike-specific TCR breadth and depth was observed after two AZD1222 doses.

With regard to this clone: Its target is unknown.

The chain uses TRBV3-1 (or the pseudogene TRBV3-2) and TRBJ1-6; unclear D gene. This sample comprised peripheral blood, obtained on day 0 of AZD1222 vaccination. The source of this sequence is an adult in good health. DNA for the CDR3: TGTGCCAGCAGCCAAGGGGAAATTTCACCCCTCCACTTT. This codes for CASSQGEISPLHF.